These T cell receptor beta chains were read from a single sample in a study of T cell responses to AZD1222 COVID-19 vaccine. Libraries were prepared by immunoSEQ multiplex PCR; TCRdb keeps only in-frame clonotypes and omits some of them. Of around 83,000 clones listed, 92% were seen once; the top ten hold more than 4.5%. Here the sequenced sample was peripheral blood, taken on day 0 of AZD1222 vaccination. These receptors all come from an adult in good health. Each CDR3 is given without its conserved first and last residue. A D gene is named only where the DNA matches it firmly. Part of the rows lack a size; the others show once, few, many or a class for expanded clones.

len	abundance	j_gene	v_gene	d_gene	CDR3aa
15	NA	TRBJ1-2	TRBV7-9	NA	ASSPHGGGAEPYGYT
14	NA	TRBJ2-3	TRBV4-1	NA	ASSLSWGRNSDTQY
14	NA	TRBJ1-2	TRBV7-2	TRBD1	ASSDQQGKVGGGYT
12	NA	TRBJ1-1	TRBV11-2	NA	ASSLGAGNTEAF
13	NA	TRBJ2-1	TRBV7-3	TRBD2	ASSARLAEYNEQF
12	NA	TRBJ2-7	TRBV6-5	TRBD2	ASSPAGFTYEQY
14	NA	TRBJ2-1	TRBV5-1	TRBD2	ASSTGLAGIYNEQF
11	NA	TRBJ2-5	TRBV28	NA	ASIAGLGETQY
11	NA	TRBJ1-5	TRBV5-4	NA	ASSSQGYGPQH
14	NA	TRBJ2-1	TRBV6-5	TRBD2	ASSYSGGSSYNEQF
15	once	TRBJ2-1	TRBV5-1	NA	ASSLVGGGPSYNEQF
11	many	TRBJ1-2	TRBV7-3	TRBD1	ASSKDRVGGYT
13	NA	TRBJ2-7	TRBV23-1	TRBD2	ASSQSSSGSYEQY
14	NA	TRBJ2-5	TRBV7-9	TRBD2	ASSSGLAGIWETQY
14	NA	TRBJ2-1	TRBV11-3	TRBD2	ASSPGTSGSYNEQF
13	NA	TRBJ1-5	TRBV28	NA	ASSFRGRSNQPQH
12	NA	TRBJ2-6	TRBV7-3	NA	ASSSRRGANVLT
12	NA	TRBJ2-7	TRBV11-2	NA	ASSLYQGSYEQY
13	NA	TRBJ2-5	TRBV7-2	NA	ASSLAFGGERTQY
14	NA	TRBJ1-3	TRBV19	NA	ASSIPRMDSGNTIY
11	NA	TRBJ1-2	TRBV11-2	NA	ASSPQDGYGYT
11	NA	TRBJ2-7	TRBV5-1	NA	ASSLGDDYEQY